This T cell receptor (beta chain) was profiled in a study of blood T cell repertoires in COVID-19. Study as a whole: Nucleic acid was either cDNA or gDNA, and it came from T cells, B-cell-depleted T cells, or PBMCs.

Clinical history as reported by participants underpinned cohort assignment. V was clipped by 4 bases and J by 3 bases, with 16 bases between them. Germline lookup yields CDR1 MDHEN and CDR2 SYDVKM. The CDR3 extends over 15 amino acids. This table comes from immunoSEQ multiplex PCR, and its TCRdb copy is limited to in-frame clones, with some not included. The table lists hundreds of thousands of clones, around 91% of them singletons. The clonotype comes from a woman aged 40-49 years who had recovered from COVID-19. The chain carries TRBV28 and TRBJ2-7; D remains unclear. Sequenced: PBMCs or T cells enriched from blood (not recorded which). The CDR3 DNA is TGTGCCAGCAGTTCCCCCCATATTACAGTCTACGAGCAGTACTTC. It is translated as CASSSPHITVYEQYF.